The clone carrying this TCR beta chain came up once. CDR1 is LNHDA, CDR2 SQIVND, per germline (reference sequence). V shed 5 bases and J shed 5 bases, with 18 bases lying between them. This CDR3 region has 15 residues. The table came from immunoSEQ multiplex PCR; TCRdb's copy has only in-frame clones and leaves some out. The sample lists several thousand clones; about 94% were seen once. These data belong to a study of tumor T cells in aggressive B-cell lymphoma. What was sequenced was tumor tissue. The sequence was collected from an adult with diffuse large B cell lymphoma. V usage is TRBV19 and J usage is TRBJ2-5, with TRBD1 as a possible D gene (5 bases). The CDR3 DNA reads TGTGCCAGTAGTGCACGTGTAGGGGCCAGTGAGACCCAGTACTTC. Amino acids: CASSARVGASETQYF.